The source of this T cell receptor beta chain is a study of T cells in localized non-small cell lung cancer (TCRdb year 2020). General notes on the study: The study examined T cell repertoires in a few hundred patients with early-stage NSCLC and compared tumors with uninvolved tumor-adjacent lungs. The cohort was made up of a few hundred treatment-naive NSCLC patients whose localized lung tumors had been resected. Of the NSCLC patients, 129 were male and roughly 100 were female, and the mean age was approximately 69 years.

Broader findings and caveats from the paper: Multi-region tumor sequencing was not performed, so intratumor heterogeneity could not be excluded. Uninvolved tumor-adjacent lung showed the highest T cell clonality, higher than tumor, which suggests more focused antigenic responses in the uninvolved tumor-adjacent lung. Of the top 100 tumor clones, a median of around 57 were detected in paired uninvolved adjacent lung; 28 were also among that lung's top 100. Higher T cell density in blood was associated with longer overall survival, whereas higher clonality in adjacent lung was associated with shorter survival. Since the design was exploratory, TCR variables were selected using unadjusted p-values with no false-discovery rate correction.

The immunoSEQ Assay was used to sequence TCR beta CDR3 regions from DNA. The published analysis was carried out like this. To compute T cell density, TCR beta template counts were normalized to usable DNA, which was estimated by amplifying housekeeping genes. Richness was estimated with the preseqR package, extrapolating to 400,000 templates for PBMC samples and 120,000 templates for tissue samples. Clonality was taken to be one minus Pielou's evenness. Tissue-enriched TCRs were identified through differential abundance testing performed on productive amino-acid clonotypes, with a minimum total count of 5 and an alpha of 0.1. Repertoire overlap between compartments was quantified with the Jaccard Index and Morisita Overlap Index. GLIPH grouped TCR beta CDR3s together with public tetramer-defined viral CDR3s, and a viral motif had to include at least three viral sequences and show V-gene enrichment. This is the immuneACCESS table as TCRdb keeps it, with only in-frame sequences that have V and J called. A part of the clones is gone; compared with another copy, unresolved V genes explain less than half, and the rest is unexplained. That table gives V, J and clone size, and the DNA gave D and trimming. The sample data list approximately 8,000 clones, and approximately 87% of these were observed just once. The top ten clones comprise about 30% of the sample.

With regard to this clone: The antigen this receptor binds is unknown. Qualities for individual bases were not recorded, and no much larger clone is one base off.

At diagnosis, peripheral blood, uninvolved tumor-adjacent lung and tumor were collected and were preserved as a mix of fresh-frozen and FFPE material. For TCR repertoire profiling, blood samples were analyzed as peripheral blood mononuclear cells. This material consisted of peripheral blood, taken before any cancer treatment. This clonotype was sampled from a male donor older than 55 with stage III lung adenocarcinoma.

The nucleotide sequence is TGTGCCAGCTCACCCCCAGGGAGGGCACGTACTGAAGCTTTCTTT. The encoded protein is CASSPPGRARTEAFF. The rearrangement joined TRBV18 to TRBJ1-1; possibly the D gene is TRBD1, per 5 matching bases. V is cut by 3 bases and J by 5 bases, and the space between the germline ends is 16 bases. CDR1 and CDR2, per the germline V gene, are KGHSH and LQKENI. Spanning cysteine to phenylalanine, the CDR3 consists of 15 amino acids. Only the CDR3 region is kept as DNA, spanning 45 bases read in frame from base 1.